The present T cell receptor (beta chain) was sequenced within a study of blood T cell repertoires in COVID-19. Data came from immunoSEQ multiplex PCR; TCRdb stores just in-frame clones and leaves some out. The sample lists 55,000 to 65,000 clones; around 90% were seen once. V dropped 5 bases and J dropped 0 bases, with 11 bases sitting between them. CDR3 length equals 15 residues. Germline assignment: CDR1 LGHDT and CDR2 YNNKEL (reference sequence). The specimen sequenced was peripheral blood. This receptor was identified in a man in his 60s with acute or convalescent COVID-19. This chain connects TRBV3-1 (or the pseudogene TRBV3-2) to TRBJ1-3; D is uncertain. CDR3 loop: CASSSNSRSGNTIYF. Written as DNA, the CDR3 is TGTGCCAGCAGCTCAAACAGTCGCTCTGGAAACACCATATATTTT.